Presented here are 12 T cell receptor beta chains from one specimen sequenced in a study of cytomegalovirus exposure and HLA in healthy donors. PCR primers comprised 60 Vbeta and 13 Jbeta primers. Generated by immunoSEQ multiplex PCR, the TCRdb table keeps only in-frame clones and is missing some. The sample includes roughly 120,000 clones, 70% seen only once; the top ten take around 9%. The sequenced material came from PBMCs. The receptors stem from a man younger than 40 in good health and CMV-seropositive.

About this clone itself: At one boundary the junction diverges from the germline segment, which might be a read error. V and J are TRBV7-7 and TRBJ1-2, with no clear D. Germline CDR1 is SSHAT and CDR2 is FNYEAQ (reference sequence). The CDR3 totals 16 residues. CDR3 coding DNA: TGTGCTAGCAGTTGTCTCCTTCTCGGGGTCAACTATGGCTACACCTTC. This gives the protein CASSCLLLGVNYGYTF.

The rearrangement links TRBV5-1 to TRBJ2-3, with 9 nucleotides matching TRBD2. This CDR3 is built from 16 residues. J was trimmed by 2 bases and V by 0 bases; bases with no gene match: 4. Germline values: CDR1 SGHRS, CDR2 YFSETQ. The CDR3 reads CASSLEAGGYTDTQYF. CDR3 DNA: TGCGCCAGCAGCTTGGAAGCGGGGGGATACACAGATACGCAGTATTTT.

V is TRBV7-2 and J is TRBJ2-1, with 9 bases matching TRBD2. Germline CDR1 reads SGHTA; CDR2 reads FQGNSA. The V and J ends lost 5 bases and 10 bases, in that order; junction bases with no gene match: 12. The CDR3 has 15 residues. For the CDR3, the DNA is TGTGCCAGCAGCCAGGGCGGGAGGGGGTTCGACGAGCAGTTCTTC. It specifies CASSQGGRGFDEQFF.

The CDR3 loop reads CASRNGTSGNTTYEQYV. In DNA form, the CDR3 reads TGTGCCAGCAGAAACGGGACTAGCGGGAACACTACCTACGAGCAGTACGTC. V is TRBV6-4 and J is TRBJ2-7; TRBD2 aligns across 13 bases. The CDR3 totals 17 residues. Germline V gene sequence: CDR1 MRHNA, CDR2 SNTAGT. J lost 2 bases, V lost 6 bases, and 10 bases had no gene match.

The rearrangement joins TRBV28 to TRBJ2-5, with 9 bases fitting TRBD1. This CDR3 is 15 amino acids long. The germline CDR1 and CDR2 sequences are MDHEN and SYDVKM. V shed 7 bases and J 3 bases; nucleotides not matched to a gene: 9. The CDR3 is CASTGTGFLEETQYF. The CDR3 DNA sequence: TGTGCCAGCACTGGGACAGGGTTTTTAGAAGAGACCCAGTACTTC.

The CDR3 bases are TGTGCCAGCAGCTTAGACAGGAGCTTGTTCGACTACACCTTC. Protein product: CASSLDRSLFDYTF. The J gene is TRBJ1-2, the V gene TRBV5-4; the D gene is possibly TRBD1 (6 bases). Trimming pared 2 bases from V and 10 bases from J, leaving 18 bases between. The germline V gene encodes CDR1 SGHNT and CDR2 YYREEE (reference sequence). CDR3 size: 14 residues.

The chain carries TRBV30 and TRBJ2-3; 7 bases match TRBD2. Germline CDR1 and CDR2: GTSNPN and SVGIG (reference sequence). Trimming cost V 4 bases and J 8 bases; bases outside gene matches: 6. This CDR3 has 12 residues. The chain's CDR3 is CAWTLTGGTQYF. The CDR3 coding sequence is TGTGCCTGGACCTTAACGGGGGGTACGCAGTATTTT.

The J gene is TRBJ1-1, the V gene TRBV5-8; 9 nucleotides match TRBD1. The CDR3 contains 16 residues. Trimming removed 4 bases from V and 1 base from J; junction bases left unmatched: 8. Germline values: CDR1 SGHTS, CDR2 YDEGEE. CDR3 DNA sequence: TGTGCCAGCAGCCGCCGGACAGGGGAGGGGAACACTGAAGCTTTCTTT. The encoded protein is CASSRRTGEGNTEAFF.

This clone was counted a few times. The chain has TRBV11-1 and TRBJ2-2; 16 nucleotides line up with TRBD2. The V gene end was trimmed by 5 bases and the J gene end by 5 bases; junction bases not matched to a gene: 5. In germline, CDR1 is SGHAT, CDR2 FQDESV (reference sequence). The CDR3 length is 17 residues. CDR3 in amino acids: CASSQGLAGGTTGELFF. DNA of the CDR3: TGTGCCAGCAGCCAGGGACTAGCGGGGGGGACGACCGGGGAGCTGTTTTTT.

The CDR3 DNA sequence: TGTGCCAGCAGTTTGGACAGGGGGGAAGGTCAGCCCCAGCATTTT. It translates to CASSLDRGEGQPQHF. The J gene is TRBJ1-5, the V gene TRBV27, with 10 bases lining up with TRBD1. Germline V CDR1 and CDR2: MNHEY, SMNVEV (reference sequence). V shed 3 bases and J 6 bases; nucleotides not matched to a gene: 5. The CDR3 contains 15 residues.

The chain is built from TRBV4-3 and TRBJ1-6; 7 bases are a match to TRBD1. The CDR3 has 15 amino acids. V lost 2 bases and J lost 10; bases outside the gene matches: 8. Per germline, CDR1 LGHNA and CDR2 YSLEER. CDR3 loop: CASSQFQGEGSPLHF. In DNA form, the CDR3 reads TGCGCCAGCAGCCAATTCCAGGGGGAAGGATCACCCCTCCACTTT.

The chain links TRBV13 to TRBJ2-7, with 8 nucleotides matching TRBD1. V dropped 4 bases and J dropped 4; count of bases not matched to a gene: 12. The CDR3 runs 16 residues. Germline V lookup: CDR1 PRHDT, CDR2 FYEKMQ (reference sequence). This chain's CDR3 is CASSSRGLGASYEQYF. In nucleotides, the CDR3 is TGTGCCAGCAGCTCCAGGGGGCTTGGTGCGTCTTACGAGCAGTACTTC.